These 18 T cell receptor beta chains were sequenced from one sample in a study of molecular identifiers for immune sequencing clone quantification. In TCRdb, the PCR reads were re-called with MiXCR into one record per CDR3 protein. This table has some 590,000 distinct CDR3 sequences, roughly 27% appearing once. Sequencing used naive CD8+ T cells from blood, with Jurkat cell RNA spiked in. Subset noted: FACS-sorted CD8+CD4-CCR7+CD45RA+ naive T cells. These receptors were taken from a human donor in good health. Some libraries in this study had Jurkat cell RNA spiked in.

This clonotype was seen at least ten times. The CDR3 sequence is CASSFIPAGGPSTDTQYF. The CDR3 coding sequence is TGTGCCAGCAGTTTTATTCCAGCGGGAGGACCCAGCACAGATACGCAGTATTTT. The chain joins TRBV6-5 to TRBJ2-3; TRBD2 matches at 9 bases. Germline V gene sequence: CDR1 MNHEY, CDR2 SVGAGI. Trimming took 4 bases from V and 0 from J; bases not matched to a gene: 11. This CDR3 spans 18 amino acids.

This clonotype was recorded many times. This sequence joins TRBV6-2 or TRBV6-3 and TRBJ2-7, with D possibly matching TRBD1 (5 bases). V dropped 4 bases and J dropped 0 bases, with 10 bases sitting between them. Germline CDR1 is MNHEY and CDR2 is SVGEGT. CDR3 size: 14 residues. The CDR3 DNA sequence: TGTGCCAGCAGTTTGGACATTAGCTCCTACGAGCAGTACTTC. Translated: CASSLDISSYEQYF.

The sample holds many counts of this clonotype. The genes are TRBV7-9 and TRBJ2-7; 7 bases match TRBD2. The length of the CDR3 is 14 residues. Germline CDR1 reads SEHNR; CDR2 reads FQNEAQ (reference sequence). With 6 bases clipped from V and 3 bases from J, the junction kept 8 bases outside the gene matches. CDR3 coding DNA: TGTGCCAGCAGTATAGAGGGAGGGAGCTACGAGCAGTACTTC. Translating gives CASSIEGGSYEQYF. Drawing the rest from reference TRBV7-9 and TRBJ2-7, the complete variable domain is DTGVSQNPRHKITKRGQNVTFRCDPISEHNRLYWYRQTLGQGPEFLTYFQNEAQLEKSRLLSDRFSAERPKGSFSTLEIQRTEQGDSAMYLCASSIEGGSYEQYFGPGTRLTVT.

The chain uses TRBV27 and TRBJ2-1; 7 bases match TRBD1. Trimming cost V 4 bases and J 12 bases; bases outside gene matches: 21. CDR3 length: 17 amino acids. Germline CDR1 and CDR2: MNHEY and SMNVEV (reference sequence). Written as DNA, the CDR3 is TGTGCCAGCAGTTGGACGTATCCGGGACAGATACTTGAAGTGCAGTTCTTC. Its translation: CASSWTYPGQILEVQFF.

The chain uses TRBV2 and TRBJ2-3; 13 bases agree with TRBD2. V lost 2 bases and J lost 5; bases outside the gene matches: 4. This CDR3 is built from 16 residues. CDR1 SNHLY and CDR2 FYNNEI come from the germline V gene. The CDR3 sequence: CASSEQRTSGGDTQYF. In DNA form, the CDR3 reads TGTGCCAGCAGTGAACAGCGGACTAGCGGGGGAGATACGCAGTATTTT.

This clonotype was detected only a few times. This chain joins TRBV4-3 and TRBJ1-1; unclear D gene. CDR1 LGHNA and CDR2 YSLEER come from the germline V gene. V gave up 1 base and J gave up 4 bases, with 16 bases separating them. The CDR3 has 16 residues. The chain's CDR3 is CASSQGVYTGTTEAFF. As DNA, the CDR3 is TGCGCCAGCAGCCAAGGCGTATATACGGGTACCACTGAAGCTTTCTTT.

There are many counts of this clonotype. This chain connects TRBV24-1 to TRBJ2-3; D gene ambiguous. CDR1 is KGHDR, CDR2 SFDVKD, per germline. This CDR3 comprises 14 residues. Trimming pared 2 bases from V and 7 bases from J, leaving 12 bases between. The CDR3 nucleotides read TGTGCCACCAGTGATTCCCGCTGGGCCAATACGCAGTATTTT. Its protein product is CATSDSRWANTQYF.

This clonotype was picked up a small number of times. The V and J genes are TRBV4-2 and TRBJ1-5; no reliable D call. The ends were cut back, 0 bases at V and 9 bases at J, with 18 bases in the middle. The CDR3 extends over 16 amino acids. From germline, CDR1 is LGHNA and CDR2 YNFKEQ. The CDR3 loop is CASSQDIGQASGPQHF. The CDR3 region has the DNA TGTGCCAGCAGCCAAGATATAGGCCAGGCCTCCGGGCCCCAGCATTTT.

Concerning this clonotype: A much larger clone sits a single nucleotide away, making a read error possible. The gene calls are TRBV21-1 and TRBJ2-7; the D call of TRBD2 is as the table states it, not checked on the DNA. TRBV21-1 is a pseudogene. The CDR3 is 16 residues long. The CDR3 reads CASSRKLAWGPDEQYF. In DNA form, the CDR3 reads TGTGCCAGCAGCAGGAAACTAGCGTGGGGGCCCGACGAGCAGTACTTC.

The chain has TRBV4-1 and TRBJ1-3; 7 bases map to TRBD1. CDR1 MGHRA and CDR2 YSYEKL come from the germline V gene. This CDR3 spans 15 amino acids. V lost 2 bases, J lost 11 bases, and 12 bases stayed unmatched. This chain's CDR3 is CASSQFQGGAAPIYF. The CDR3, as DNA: TGCGCCAGCAGCCAATTCCAGGGGGGGGCAGCCCCCATATATTTT.

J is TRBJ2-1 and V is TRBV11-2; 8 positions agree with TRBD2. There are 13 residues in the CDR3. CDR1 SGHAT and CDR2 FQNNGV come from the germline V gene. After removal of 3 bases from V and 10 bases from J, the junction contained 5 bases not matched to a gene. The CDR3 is CASSLGLENEQFF. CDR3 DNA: TGTGCCAGCAGCTTGGGACTAGAAAACGAGCAGTTCTTC.

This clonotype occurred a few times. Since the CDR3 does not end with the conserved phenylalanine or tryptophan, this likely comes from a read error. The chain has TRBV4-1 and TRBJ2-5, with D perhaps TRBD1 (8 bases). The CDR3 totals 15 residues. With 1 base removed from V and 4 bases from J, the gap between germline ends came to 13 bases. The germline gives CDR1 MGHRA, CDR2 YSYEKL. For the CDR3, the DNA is TGCGCCAGCAGCCAAGTACAGGGGGAGGGAGAGACCCAGTACCTC. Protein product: CASSQVQGEGETQYL.

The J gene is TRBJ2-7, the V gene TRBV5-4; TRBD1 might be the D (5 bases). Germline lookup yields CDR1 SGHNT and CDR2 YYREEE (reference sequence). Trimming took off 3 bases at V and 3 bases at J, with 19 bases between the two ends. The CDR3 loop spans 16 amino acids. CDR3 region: CASSSHRTLAFYEQYF. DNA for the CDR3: TGTGCCAGCAGCTCGCATCGGACACTCGCATTCTACGAGCAGTACTTC.

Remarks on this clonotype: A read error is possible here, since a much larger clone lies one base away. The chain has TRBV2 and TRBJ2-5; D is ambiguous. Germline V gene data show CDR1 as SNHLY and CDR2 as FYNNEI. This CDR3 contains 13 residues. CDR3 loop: CARSDIGQETQYF. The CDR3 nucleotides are TGTGCCCGCAGTGATATAGGACAAGAGACCCAGTACTTC.

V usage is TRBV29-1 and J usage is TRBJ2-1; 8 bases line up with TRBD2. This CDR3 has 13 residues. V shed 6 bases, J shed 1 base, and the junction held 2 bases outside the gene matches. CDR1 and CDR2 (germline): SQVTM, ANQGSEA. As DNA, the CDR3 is TGCAGCGTGGGACTAGTGTCCTACAATGAGCAGTTCTTC. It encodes CSVGLVSYNEQFF.

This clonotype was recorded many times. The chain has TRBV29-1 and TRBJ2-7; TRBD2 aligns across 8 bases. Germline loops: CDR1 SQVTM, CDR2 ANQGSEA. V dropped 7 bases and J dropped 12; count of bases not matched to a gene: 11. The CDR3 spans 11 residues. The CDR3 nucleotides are TGCAGCGCCGCTGGGGTTAGCGGGGTGTACTTC. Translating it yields CSAAGVSGVYF.

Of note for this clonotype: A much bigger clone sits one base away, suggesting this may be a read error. The DNA of the CDR3 is TGTGCCAGCGGTGAAGCGGGGCCCGGGGTAGCGGGAGGCCTTGATACGCAGTATTTT. Translation gives CASGEAGPGVAGGLDTQYF. The rearrangement links TRBV2 to TRBJ2-3; 10 bases are shared with TRBD2. Germline loops: CDR1 SNHLY, CDR2 FYNNEI. The CDR3 loop spans 19 amino acids.

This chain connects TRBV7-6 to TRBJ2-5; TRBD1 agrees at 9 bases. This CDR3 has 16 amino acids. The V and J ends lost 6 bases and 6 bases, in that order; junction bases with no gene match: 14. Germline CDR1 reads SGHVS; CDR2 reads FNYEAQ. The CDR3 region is CASSRTPGQGLQTQYF. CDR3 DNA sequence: TGTGCCAGCAGTAGAACGCCGGGACAGGGACTACAGACCCAGTACTTC. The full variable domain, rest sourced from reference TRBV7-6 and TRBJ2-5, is GAGVSQSPRYKVTKRGQDVALRCDPISGHVSLYWYRQALGQGPEFLTYFNYEAQQDKSGLPNDRFSAERPEGSISTLTIQRTEQRDSAMYRCASSRTPGQGLQTQYFGPGTRLLVL.